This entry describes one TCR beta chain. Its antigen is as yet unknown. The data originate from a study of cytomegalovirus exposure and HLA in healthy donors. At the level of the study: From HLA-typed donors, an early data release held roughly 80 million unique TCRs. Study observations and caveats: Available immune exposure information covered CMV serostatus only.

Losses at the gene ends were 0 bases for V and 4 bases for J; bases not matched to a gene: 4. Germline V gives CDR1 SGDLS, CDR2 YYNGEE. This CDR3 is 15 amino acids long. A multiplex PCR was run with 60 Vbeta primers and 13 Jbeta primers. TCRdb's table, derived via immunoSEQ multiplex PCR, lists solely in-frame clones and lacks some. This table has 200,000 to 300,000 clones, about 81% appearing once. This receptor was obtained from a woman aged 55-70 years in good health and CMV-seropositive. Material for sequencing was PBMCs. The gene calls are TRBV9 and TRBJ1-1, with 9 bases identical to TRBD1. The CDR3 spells CASSVDTGGLTEAFF. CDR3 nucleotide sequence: TGTGCCAGCAGCGTAGACACAGGGGGCCTCACTGAAGCTTTCTTT. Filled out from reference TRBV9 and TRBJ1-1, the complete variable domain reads DSGVTQTPKHLITATGQRVTLRCSPRSGDLSVYWYQQSLDQGLQFLIQYYNGEERAKGNILERFSAQQFPDLHSELNLSSLELGDSALYFCASSVDTGGLTEAFFGQGTRLTVV.